Listed here are 9 T cell receptor beta chains from one sample, sequenced in a study of OX40 agonist ivuxolimab in advanced cancers. Clones were read by immunoSEQ multiplex PCR, and TCRdb kept only the in-frame ones, dropping some. The table shows approximately 100,000 clones, with less than 85% occurring only once. Here the sequenced sample was CD4+ or CD8+ T cells sorted from blood, taken in a trial of the OX40 agonist ivuxolimab. These receptors came from an adult with an advanced solid tumor such as melanoma, head and neck, liver or kidney cancer.

The rearrangement links TRBV18 to TRBJ2-7, with 7 bases lining up with TRBD2. The germline gives CDR1 KGHSH, CDR2 LQKENI. This CDR3 is built from 16 residues. Trimming removed 3 bases from V and 1 base from J; junction bases left unmatched: 9. The CDR3 coding sequence is TGTGCCAGCTCACCGGGAGGGGTCGGGGGATCCTACGAGCAGTACTTC. This sequence encodes CASSPGGVGGSYEQYF.

This clone turned up a few times. The rearrangement uses TRBV2 and TRBJ2-1; D not certain. The ends were cut back, 6 bases at V and 5 bases at J, with 11 bases in the middle. Germline CDR1 and CDR2: SNHLY and FYNNEI. This CDR3 has 13 amino acids. CDR3 coding DNA: TGTGCCAGCAGCCCGTTGGTTGACAATGAGCAGTTCTTC. Protein sequence: CASSPLVDNEQFF. Together with reference TRBV2 and TRBJ2-1, the CDR3 gives the full variable domain: EPEVTQTPSHQVTQMGQEVILRCVPISNHLYFYWYRQILGQKVEFLVSFYNNEISEKSEIFDDQFSVERPDGSNFTLKIRSTKLEDSAMYFCASSPLVDNEQFFGPGTRLTVL.

The rearrangement uses TRBV5-6 and TRBJ1-3; 9 bases match TRBD1. The V gene end was trimmed by 3 bases and the J gene end by 1 base; junction bases not matched to a gene: 5. The germline gives CDR1 SGHDT, CDR2 YYEEEE. The CDR3 runs to 16 residues. The CDR3 region has the DNA TGTGCCAGCAGCTGGTGGGACAGGGAGTCTGGAAACACCATATATTTT. Amino acid sequence: CASSWWDRESGNTIYF.

This chain joins TRBV19 and TRBJ2-5, with 8 positions matching TRBD1. This CDR3 region has 17 residues. Losses at the gene ends were 5 bases for V and 0 bases for J; bases not matched to a gene: 11. The germline V gene encodes CDR1 LNHDA and CDR2 SQIVND (reference sequence). The CDR3 nucleotides are TGTGCCAGTAGTGGAGGACAGGGCGTGGGGTACCAAGAGACCCAGTACTTC. The encoded protein is CASSGGQGVGYQETQYF.

The chain couples TRBV2 to TRBJ1-2; TRBD1 matches 10 bases. CDR3 length equals 15 residues. V was clipped by 7 bases and J by 5 bases; unmatched bases: 10. The germline V gene has CDR1 SNHLY and CDR2 FYNNEI. The CDR3 is CASTDRGRGGYGYTF. The CDR3 nucleotides read TGTGCCAGCACCGACAGGGGGCGCGGCGGGTATGGCTACACCTTC.

V usage is TRBV6-5 and J usage is TRBJ1-4, with no clear D. This CDR3 contains 12 residues. V lost 4 bases to trimming and J lost 5 bases, with 5 bases between them. Germline-derived CDR1 and CDR2 are MNHEY and SVGAGI. CDR3 sequence reads: CASSWANEKLFF. The CDR3 DNA is TGTGCCAGCAGTTGGGCGAATGAAAAACTGTTTTTT.

For this clone: The same CDR3 arises from other DNA sequences in this sample as well. The chain recombines TRBV4-1 with TRBJ2-1; D unclear. CDR3 length equals 13 residues. Germline lookup yields CDR1 MGHRA and CDR2 YSYEKL. V was shortened by 0 bases and J by 0 bases, with 0 bases between the two germline ends. The CDR3 DNA reads as TGCGCCAGCAGCCAAGACTCCTACAATGAGCAGTTCTTC. Protein product: CASSQDSYNEQFF.

This chain connects TRBV6-5 to TRBJ1-2; D not certain. Germline CDR1 and CDR2: MNHEY and SVGAGI. V lost 6 bases, J lost 4 bases, and 15 bases lay in between. The CDR3 has 14 amino acids. The CDR3 region has the DNA TGTGCCAGCAGCCGTAGTGTAGGTATCTATGGCTACACCTTC. Translating it yields CASSRSVGIYGYTF.

The rearrangement uses TRBV7-9 and TRBJ2-6, with a possible D match to TRBD2 (5 bases). From germline, CDR1 is SEHNR and CDR2 FQNEAQ (reference sequence). The CDR3 runs to 15 residues. V lost 8 bases and J 0 bases, leaving 11 bases between the germline ends. For the CDR3, the DNA is TGTGCCAGCGATGGAGGTAACTCTGGGGCCAACGTCCTGACTTTC. It translates to CASDGGNSGANVLTF.